The 18 T cell receptor beta chains below were found in one sample sequenced in a study of blood T cell repertoires in COVID-19 (dated by TCRdb to about 2020). Library prep was done by the immunoSEQ multiplex PCR assay. TCRdb holds this immuneACCESS table with in-frame rearrangements only. Some clones are missing; in checked studies, unresolved V genes explain under half, and the rest has no known cause. Across this sample there are hundreds of thousands of clones, with 87% seen only once. About 8% of the sample rests with the top ten. The source material was peripheral blood. These TCRs come from a woman aged 45-65 years who had recovered from COVID-19.

The chain combines TRBV4-1 with TRBJ2-3; D gene ambiguous. The CDR3 totals 14 residues. The V gene's germline CDR1 is MGHRA and CDR2 YSYEKL. Trimming removed 4 bases from V and 1 base from J, with 9 bases in between. The CDR3 loop reads CASSLDPGTDTQYF. CDR3 in DNA: TGCGCCAGCAGCCTAGACCCAGGCACAGATACGCAGTATTTT.

The J gene is TRBJ2-7, the V gene TRBV7-8, with TRBD1 identical over 7 bases. With 2 bases clipped from V and 4 bases from J, the junction kept 2 bases outside the gene matches. This CDR3 has 13 residues. Per the germline V gene, CDR1 is SGHVS and CDR2 is FQNEAQ. Here the CDR3 reads CASSLYRGYEQYF. The CDR3 region has the DNA TGTGCCAGCAGCTTATACAGGGGATACGAGCAGTACTTC.

This sequence joins TRBV19 and TRBJ2-1; TRBD1 agrees at 7 bases. V was clipped by 4 bases and J by 3 bases; unmatched bases: 3. The CDR3 extends over 14 amino acids. Germline V CDR1 and CDR2: LNHDA, SQIVND (reference sequence). The chain's CDR3 is CASSNDRDYNEQFF. CDR3 DNA: TGTGCCAGTAGTAACGACAGGGACTACAATGAGCAGTTCTTC.

CDR3 DNA sequence: TGTGCCAGCAGCGACAACAGGGTCCGTGGCTACACCTTC. Translated: CASSDNRVRGYTF. The chain carries TRBV11-2 and TRBJ1-2; a possible D gene is TRBD1 (6 bases). This CDR3 comprises 13 residues. Germline loops: CDR1 SGHAT, CDR2 FQNNGV. Deletions cut 5 bases from V and 7 bases from J, with 14 bases between.

This chain joins TRBV19 and TRBJ2-5; a weak D match, TRBD2 (7 bases). CDR3 size: 16 residues. V was shortened by 6 bases and J by 4 bases, with 21 bases between the two germline ends. Germline V CDR1 and CDR2: LNHDA, SQIVND (reference sequence). CDR3 sequence reads: CASRSPGGVQGETQYF. CDR3 in DNA: TGTGCCAGTAGGAGTCCGGGGGGCGTACAGGGAGAGACCCAGTACTTC.

This sequence joins TRBV11-2 and TRBJ1-1; no definite D call. V was cut by 3 bases and J by 7 bases, with 15 bases left in between. The CDR3 totals 14 residues. Germline assignment: CDR1 SGHAT and CDR2 FQNNGV. For the CDR3, the DNA is TGTGCCAGCAGCTTGAGGTACAGCGGAGGTGAAGCTTTCTTT. It specifies CASSLRYSGGEAFF. The full variable domain, rest sourced from reference TRBV11-2 and TRBJ1-1, is EAGVAQSPRYKIIEKRQSVAFWCNPISGHATLYWYQQILGQGPKLLIQFQNNGVVDDSQLPKDRFSAERLKGVDSTLKIQPAKLEDSAVYLCASSLRYSGGEAFFGQGTRLTVV.

V and J are TRBV3-1 (or the pseudogene TRBV3-2) and TRBJ2-1; D may be TRBD2 (5 bases). CDR3 length: 14 amino acids. Germline assignment: CDR1 LGHDT and CDR2 YNNKEL (reference sequence). Trimming removed 4 bases at V and 1 base at J, with 8 bases between. For the CDR3, the DNA is TGTGCCAGCAGCCCCGAGGGTTCCTACAATGAGCAGTTCTTC. This gives the protein CASSPEGSYNEQFF.

This clone was observed a handful of times. The rearrangement joins TRBV27 to TRBJ1-5, with 10 positions matching TRBD1. CDR1 is MNHEY and CDR2 is SMNVEV in the germline V gene (reference sequence). CDR3 size: 17 residues. After removal of 3 bases from V and 6 bases from J, the junction contained 11 bases not matched to a gene. The CDR3 reads CASSFVGQGRPSQPQHF. CDR3 coding DNA: TGTGCCAGCAGTTTTGTGGGACAGGGGCGACCGTCTCAGCCCCAGCATTTT.

The chain uses TRBV27 and TRBJ2-1; D gene uncertain. Trimming removed 4 bases from V and 6 bases from J, with 7 bases in between. The CDR3 spans 12 residues. Germline CDR1 MNHEY, CDR2 SMNVEV (reference sequence). The CDR3 protein is CASSSRFNEQFF. CDR3 sequence (DNA): TGTGCCAGCAGTTCCAGATTCAATGAGCAGTTCTTC.

J is TRBJ1-1 and V is TRBV12-3 or TRBV12-4; 12 positions agree with TRBD1. This CDR3 region has 13 residues. The trim removed 10 bases at V and 4 bases at J, leaving 4 bases unmatched. The CDR3 nucleotides read TGTGCCACTTTGGGACAGGGGGCCACTGAAGCTTTCTTT. Translating gives CATLGQGATEAFF.

The rearrangement uses TRBV30 and TRBJ1-4; weak D call: TRBD1 (6 bases). Trimming took off 8 bases at V and 1 base at J, with 14 bases between the two ends. Germline CDR1 is GTSNPN and CDR2 is SVGIG (reference sequence). The CDR3 runs 14 residues. In DNA form, the CDR3 reads TGTGCCGTACCCGAAGGGGGAACTAATGAAAAACTGTTTTTT. Translation gives CAVPEGGTNEKLFF.

The rearrangement uses TRBV9 and TRBJ1-5; 7 nucleotides match TRBD1. Germline trimming cut 2 bases from V and 5 bases from J; bases unmatched to any gene: 7. Germline CDR1 reads SGDLS; CDR2 reads YYNGEE. The CDR3 is 15 residues long. This chain's CDR3 is CASSVTGSVDQPQHF. CDR3 sequence (DNA): TGTGCCAGCAGCGTGACAGGGAGCGTGGATCAGCCCCAGCATTTT.

This chain uses TRBV25-1 with TRBJ1-6, with D maybe TRBD1 (5 bases). Looked up from germline, CDR1 is MGHDK and CDR2 is SYGVNS. The CDR3 sequence is 15 residues long. V was pared by 1 base and J by 8 bases, with 12 bases between. CDR3 loop: CASSESTGWDSPLHF. The CDR3 nucleotides are TGTGCCAGCAGTGAATCAACAGGCTGGGATTCACCCCTCCACTTT.

The chain uses TRBV6-2 or TRBV6-3 and TRBJ2-2; 7 bases are a match to TRBD2. J was trimmed by 4 bases and V by 2 bases; bases with no gene match: 4. The CDR3 spans 15 residues. Germline CDR1 MNHEY, CDR2 SVGEGT. Here the CDR3 DNA reads TGTGCCAGCAGTTACATCGGGAGGATCACCGGGGAGCTGTTTTTT. The encoded protein is CASSYIGRITGELFF.

This sequence joins TRBV6-5 and TRBJ1-2, with a possible D match to TRBD1 (5 bases). The germline V gene has CDR1 MNHEY and CDR2 SVGAGI. The CDR3 sequence is 14 residues long. Trimming shortened V by 0 bases and J by 10 bases, and 15 bases separated the two germline ends. CDR3 amino acids: CASSYSRVGGVYTF. As DNA, the CDR3 is TGTGCCAGCAGTTACTCTCGGGTTGGGGGGGTCTACACCTTC.

The chain combines TRBV28 with TRBJ2-1; a possible D gene is TRBD2 (8 bases). Germline V gene lookup returns CDR1 MDHEN and CDR2 SYDVKM. The CDR3 sequence is 13 residues long. With 7 bases removed from V and 12 bases from J, the gap between germline ends came to 19 bases. The CDR3 DNA sequence: TGTGCCAGCATCAGGAATAGCGGGACAGCGCAGTTCTTC. It specifies CASIRNSGTAQFF.

The chain employs TRBV19 and TRBJ1-5; 9 bases fit TRBD1. Germline values: CDR1 LNHDA, CDR2 SQIVND (reference sequence). J lost 6 bases, V lost 9 bases, and 15 bases had no gene match. This CDR3 has 16 amino acids. CDR3 DNA: TGTGCCAGACTCTCCCGGGACAGGGTTTCTTTTCAGCCCCAGCATTTT. Protein: CARLSRDRVSFQPQHF. Drawing the rest from reference TRBV19 and TRBJ1-5, the complete variable domain is DGGITQSPKYLFRKEGQNVTLSCEQNLNHDAMYWYRQDPGQGLRLIYYSQIVNDFQKGDIAEGYSVSREKKESFPLTVTSAQKNPTAFYLCARLSRDRVSFQPQHFGDGTRLSIL.

This clone was detected only once. This chain uses TRBV7-9 with TRBJ2-3; 9 positions agree with TRBD1. CDR3 length equals 18 residues. The germline CDR1 and CDR2 sequences are SEHNR and FQNEAQ (reference sequence). The trim removed 4 bases at V and 5 bases at J, leaving 16 bases unmatched. Written as DNA, the CDR3 is TGTGCCAGCAGCTCCACACACAGGGGGCCCCGAGGTAGAGATACGCAGTATTTT. This sequence encodes CASSSTHRGPRGRDTQYF. Combining the CDR3 with reference TRBV7-9 and TRBJ2-3 gives the whole variable domain DTGVSQNPRHKITKRGQNVTFRCDPISEHNRLYWYRQTLGQGPEFLTYFQNEAQLEKSRLLSDRFSAERPKGSFSTLEIQRTEQGDSAMYLCASSSTHRGPRGRDTQYFGPGTRLTVL.